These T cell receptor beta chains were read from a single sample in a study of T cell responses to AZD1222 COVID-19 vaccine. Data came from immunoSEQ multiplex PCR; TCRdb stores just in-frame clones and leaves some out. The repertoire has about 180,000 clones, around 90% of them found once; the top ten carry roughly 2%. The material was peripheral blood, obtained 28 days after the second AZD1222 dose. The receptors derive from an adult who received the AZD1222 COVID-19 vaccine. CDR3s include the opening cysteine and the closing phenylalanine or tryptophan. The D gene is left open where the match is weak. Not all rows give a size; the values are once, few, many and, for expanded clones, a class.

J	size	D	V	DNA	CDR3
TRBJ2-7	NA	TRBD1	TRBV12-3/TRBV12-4	TGTGCCAGCAGGGACAGGGGCGAGCAGTACTTC	CASRDRGEQYF
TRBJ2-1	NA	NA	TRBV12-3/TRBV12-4	TGTGCCAGCAGTACCCCGGGGGAGCAGTTCTTC	CASSTPGEQFF
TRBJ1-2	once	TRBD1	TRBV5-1	TGCGCCAGCAGCTTCGCCCCCGCAGGACAGGGAAACTATGGCTACACCTTC	CASSFAPAGQGNYGYTF
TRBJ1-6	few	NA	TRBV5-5	TGTGCCAGCAGCTTGGAAGGGGGTGGGTCACCCCTCCACTTT	CASSLEGGGSPLHF
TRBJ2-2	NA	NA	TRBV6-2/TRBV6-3	TGTGCCAGCAGTTACTTATGGACCGGGGAGCTGTTTTTT	CASSYLWTGELFF
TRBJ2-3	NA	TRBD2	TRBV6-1	TGTGCCAGCAGTGGGAGTAGGAGACTAGCGGGATCGGATACGCAGTATTTT	CASSGSRRLAGSDTQYF
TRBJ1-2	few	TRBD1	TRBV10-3	TGTGCCATCGGAACTGGGACAGAGACTAACTATGGCTACACCTTC	CAIGTGTETNYGYTF
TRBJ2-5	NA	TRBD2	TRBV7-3	TGTGCCAGCAGCCCGGGACTAGCGGATAAAGAGACCCAGTACTTC	CASSPGLADKETQYF
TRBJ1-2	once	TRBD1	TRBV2	TGTGCCAGCAGTGAATTTGAGGGACAGGTCTATGGCTACACCTTC	CASSEFEGQVYGYTF
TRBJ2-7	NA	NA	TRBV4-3	TGCGCCAGCAGCCTGGACCTGGGAACATCCTACGAGCAGTACTTC	CASSLDLGTSYEQYF
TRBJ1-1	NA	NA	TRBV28	TGTGCCAGCAGTTTATCCCCCGGGCAGACCATCACTGAAGCTTTCTTT	CASSLSPGQTITEAFF
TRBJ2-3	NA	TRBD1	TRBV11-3	TGTGCCAGCAGACCAGGGGGCGGCGATACGCAGTATTTT	CASRPGGGDTQYF
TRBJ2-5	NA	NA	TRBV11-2	TGTGCCAGCAGCTTAAGCCCACAGGTTATGAAAGAGACCCAGTACTTC	CASSLSPQVMKETQYF
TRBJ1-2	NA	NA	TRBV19	TGTGCCAGTAGTAAGAGGGTCTTCTATGGCTACACCTTC	CASSKRVFYGYTF
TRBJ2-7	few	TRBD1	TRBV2	TGTGCCAGCAGTGAAACACTTGGACAGGGGGCGGGCGAGCAGTACTTC	CASSETLGQGAGEQYF
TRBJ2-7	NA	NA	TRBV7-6	TGTGCCAGCAGCTCACTGATTTACTCCCGGGACGGCTCCTACGAGCAGTACTTC	CASSSLIYSRDGSYEQYF
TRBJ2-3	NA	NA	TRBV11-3	TGTGCCAGCTCGAAAGGGGCAGATACGCAGTATTTT	CASSKGADTQYF
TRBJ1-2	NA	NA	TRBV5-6	TGTGCCAGCAGCGAGACTCCAGGGTATGGCTACACCTTC	CASSETPGYGYTF
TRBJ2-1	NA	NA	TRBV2	TGTGCCAGCAGAATCGGGCTCAACAATGAGCAGTTCTTC	CASRIGLNNEQFF
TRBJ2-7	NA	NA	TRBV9	TGTGCCAGCAGCGGAGGTGGGGCGGGATACGAGCAGTACTTC	CASSGGGAGYEQYF
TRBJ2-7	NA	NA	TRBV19	TGTGCCAGTAGTATAGTGGCGCCCACCCACCCGGACTTCTACGAGCAGTACTTC	CASSIVAPTHPDFYEQYF
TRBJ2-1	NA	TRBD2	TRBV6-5	TGTGCCAGCAAGGGCGGGAGTAGCTATGAGCAGTTCTTC	CASKGGSSYEQFF
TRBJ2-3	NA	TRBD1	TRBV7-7	TGTGCCAGCAGCCAAAGGACAGGGGGCACAGATACGCAGTATTTT	CASSQRTGGTDTQYF
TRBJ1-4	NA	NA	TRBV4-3	TGCGCCAGCAGCCAAATGCCGGGCGAAAAACTGTTTTTT	CASSQMPGEKLFF
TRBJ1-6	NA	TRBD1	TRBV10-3	TGTGCCATCAGTGAGCCCCAGGGGGGCCCGAGCTCCTATAATTCACCCCTCCACTTT	CAISEPQGGPSSYNSPLHF
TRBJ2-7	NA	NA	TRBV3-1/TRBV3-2	TGTGCCAGCAGCCAAGATGTCAACTCCTACGAGCAGTACTTC	CASSQDVNSYEQYF
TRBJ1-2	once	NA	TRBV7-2	TGTGCCAGCAGCCCCCCTAGCGGGGGACAAGGCGGCTACACCTTC	CASSPPSGGQGGYTF
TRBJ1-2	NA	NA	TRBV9	TGTGCCAGCAGCGCCCTGGGTGGCTACACCTTC	CASSALGGYTF
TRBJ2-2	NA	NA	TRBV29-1	TGCAGCGTGGAGAAACCCCAGGGGGGGGCCGGGGAGCTGTTTTTT	CSVEKPQGGAGELFF
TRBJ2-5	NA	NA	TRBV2	TGTGCCAGCAGTGAACAACCAGCGGGTAATCAAGAGACCCAGTACTTC	CASSEQPAGNQETQYF
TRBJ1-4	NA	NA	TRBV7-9	TGTGCCAGCAGCATCCAGGGGACTAATGAAAAACTGTTTTTT	CASSIQGTNEKLFF
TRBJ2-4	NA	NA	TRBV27	TGTGCCAGCAGTTCCCCCGTGAGGCTCAAGTCAGCCAAAAACATTCAGTACTTC	CASSSPVRLKSAKNIQYF
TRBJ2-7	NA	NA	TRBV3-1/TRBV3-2	TGTGCCAGCAGCCCACCCCGGGTGGGCCCCAGCTCCTACGAGCAGTACTTC	CASSPPRVGPSSYEQYF
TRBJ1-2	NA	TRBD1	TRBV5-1	TGCGCCAGCAGCCTGGACAGGAACAACTATGGCTACACCTTC	CASSLDRNNYGYTF
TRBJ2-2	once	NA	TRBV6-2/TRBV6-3	TGTGCCAGCAGTTACTCGGTGGGGAACACCGGGGAGCTGTTTTTT	CASSYSVGNTGELFF
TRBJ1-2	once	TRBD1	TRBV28	TGTGCCAGCAGTTTAATTCGGGACAGGGGAATACCTGGCTACACCTTC	CASSLIRDRGIPGYTF
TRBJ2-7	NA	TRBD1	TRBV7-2	TGTGCCAGCAGCTCGACAGGGGTGAGGACCGAGCAGTACTTC	CASSSTGVRTEQYF
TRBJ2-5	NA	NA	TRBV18	TGTGCCAGCTCACGAGCAGTCGTCGAGACCCAGTACTTC	CASSRAVVETQYF
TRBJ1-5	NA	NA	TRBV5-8	TGTGCCAGCACTCTCATCCCCCAGCCCCAGCATTTT	CASTLIPQPQHF
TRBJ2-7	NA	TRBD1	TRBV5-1	TGCGCCAGCAGCTTGCGGACAGGGGGGAACGAGCAGTACTTC	CASSLRTGGNEQYF
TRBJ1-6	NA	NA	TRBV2	TGTGCCAGCAGTGAAGCGCGACAGCGTTCTTCACCCCTCCACTTT	CASSEARQRSSPLHF
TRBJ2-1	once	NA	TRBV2	TGTGCCAGCAGTGAGTGGGGCGGGGCTACCTACAATGAGCAGTTCTTC	CASSEWGGATYNEQFF
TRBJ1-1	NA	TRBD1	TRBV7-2	TGTGCCAGCAGCTTAGGGCCAGGGGGAGTGTACACTGAAGCTTTCTTT	CASSLGPGGVYTEAFF
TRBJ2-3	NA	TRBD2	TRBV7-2	TGTGCCAGCAGCTTAAGGCGGGGGGGGGCAGATACGCAGTATTTT	CASSLRRGGADTQYF
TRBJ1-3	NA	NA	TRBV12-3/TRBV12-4	TGTGCCAGCACCCGATCAGGGGGAAACACCATATATTTT	CASTRSGGNTIYF
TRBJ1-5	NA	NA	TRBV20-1	TGCAGTGCTGACAGGTCCCAGCCCCAGCATTTT	CSADRSQPQHF
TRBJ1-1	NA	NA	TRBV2	TGTGCCAGCAGATGGAGTCAGAACACTGAAGCTTTCTTT	CASRWSQNTEAFF
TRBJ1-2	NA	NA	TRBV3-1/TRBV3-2	TGTGCCAGCAGCCAGGCCGGTGGCTACACCTTC	CASSQAGGYTF
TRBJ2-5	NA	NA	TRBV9	TGTGCCAGCAGCGTAGGCGGAGGGAGGGAGACCCAGTACTTC	CASSVGGGRETQYF
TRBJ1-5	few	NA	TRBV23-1	TGCGCCAGCATTCCTACCGAACAGGACCATCTCAATCAGCCCCAGCATTTT	CASIPTEQDHLNQPQHF
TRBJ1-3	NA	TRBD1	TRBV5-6	TGTGCCAGCAGCTTATGGACAGGGACTGGAAACACCATATATTTT	CASSLWTGTGNTIYF